This paragraph covers one TCR beta chain sequence. The CDR3 covers 19 residues. Germline CDR1 reads SEHNR; CDR2 reads FQNEAQ (reference sequence). Losses at the gene ends were 5 bases for V and 4 bases for J; bases not matched to a gene: 18. This entry is derived from a study of cytomegalovirus exposure and HLA in healthy donors. PCR amplification relied on 60 Vbeta primers (plus 13 Jbeta primers). Generated by immunoSEQ multiplex PCR, the TCRdb table keeps only in-frame clones and is missing some. The sample consists of approximately 160,000 clones, around four fifths of them appearing once. The J gene is TRBJ2-5, the V gene TRBV7-9; 11 nucleotides align to TRBD2. This sequence was found in a woman in her thirties in good health and CMV-seropositive. Sequenced sample: PBMCs. The CDR3 DNA follows: TGTGCCAGCAGCCCATGGAGTAGGCCTAGCGGGAGGTCGCGAGAGACCCAGTACTTC. It translates to CASSPWSRPSGRSRETQYF.